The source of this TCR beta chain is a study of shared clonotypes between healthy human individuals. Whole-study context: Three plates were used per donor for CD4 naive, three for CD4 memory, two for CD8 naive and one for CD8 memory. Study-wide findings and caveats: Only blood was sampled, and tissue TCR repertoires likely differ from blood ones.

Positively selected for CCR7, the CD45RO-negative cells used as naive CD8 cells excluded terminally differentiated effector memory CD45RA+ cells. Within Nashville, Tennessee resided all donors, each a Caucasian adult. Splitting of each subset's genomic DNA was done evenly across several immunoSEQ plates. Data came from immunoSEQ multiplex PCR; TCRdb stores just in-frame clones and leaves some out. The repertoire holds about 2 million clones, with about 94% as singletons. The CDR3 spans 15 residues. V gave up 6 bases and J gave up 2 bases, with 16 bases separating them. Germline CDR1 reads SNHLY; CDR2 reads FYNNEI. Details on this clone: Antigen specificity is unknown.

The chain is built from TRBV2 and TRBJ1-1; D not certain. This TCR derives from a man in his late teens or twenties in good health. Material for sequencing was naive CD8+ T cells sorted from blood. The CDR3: CASRVTVGDNTEAFF. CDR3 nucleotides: TGTGCCAGCAGGGTCACAGTGGGAGATAACACTGAAGCTTTCTTT.